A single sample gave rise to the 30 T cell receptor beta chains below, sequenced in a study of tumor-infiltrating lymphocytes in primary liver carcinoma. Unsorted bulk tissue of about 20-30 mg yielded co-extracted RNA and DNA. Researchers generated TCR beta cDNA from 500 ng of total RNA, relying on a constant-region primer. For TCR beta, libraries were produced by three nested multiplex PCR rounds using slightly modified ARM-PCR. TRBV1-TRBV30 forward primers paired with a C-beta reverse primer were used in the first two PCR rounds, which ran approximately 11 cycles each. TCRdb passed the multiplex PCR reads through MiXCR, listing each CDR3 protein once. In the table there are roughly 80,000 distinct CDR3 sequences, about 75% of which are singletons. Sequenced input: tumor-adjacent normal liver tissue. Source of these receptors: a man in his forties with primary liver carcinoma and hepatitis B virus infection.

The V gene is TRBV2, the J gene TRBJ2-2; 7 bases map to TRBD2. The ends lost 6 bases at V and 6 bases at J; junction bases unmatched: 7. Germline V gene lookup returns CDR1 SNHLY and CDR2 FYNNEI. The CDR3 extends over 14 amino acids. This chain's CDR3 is CASRDGRSPGELFF. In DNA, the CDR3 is TGTGCCAGCAGGGACGGGAGGTCCCCCGGGGAGCTGTTTTTT.

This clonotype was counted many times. The CDR3 DNA reads TGTGCCAGCCCCAAACGCCTAGCGGGAGTCCCGCGCACCGGGGAGCTGTTTTTT. Translated, it gives CASPKRLAGVPRTGELFF. V and J are TRBV6-5 and TRBJ2-2; 10 bases agree with TRBD2. The V gene end was trimmed by 8 bases and the J gene end by 4 bases; junction bases not matched to a gene: 16. The CDR3 spans 18 residues. The germline CDR1 and CDR2 sequences are MNHEY and SVGAGI.

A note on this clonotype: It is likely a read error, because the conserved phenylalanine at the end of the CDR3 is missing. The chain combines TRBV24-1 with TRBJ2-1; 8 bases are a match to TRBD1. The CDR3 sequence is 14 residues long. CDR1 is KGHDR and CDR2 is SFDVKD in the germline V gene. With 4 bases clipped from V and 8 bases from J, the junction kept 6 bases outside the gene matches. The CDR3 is CATSDTDRDDEQFS. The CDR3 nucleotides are TGTGCCACCAGTGACACGGACAGGGACGATGAGCAGTTCTCC.

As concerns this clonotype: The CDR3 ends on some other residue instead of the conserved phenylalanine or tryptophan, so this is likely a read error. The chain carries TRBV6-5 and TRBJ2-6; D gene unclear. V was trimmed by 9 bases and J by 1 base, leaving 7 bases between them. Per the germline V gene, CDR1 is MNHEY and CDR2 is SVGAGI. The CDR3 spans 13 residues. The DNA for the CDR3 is TGTGCCAGGAGGATGTCTGGGGCCAACGTCCTGACTTAC. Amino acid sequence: CARRMSGANVLTY.

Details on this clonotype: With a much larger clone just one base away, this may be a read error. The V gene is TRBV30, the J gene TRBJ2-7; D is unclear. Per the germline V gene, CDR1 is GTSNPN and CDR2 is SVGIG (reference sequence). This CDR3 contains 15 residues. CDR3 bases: TGTGTCTGGAGTGTAAATGGCTTAGTAAACTACGAGCAGTACTTC. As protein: CVWSVNGLVNYEQYF.

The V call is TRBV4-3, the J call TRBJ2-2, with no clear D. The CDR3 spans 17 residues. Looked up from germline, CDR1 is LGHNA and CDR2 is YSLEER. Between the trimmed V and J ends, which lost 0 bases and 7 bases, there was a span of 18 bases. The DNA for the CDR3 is TGCGCCAGCAGCCAAGATCGGTCGGCAGTCCGAGGCGGGGAGCTGTTTTTT. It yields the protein CASSQDRSAVRGGELFF.

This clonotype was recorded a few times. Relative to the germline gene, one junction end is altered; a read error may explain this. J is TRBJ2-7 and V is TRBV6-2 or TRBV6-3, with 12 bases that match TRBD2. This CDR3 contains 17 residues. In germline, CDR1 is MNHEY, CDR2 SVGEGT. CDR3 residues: CANSYDGRTSGIYEQYF. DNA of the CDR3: TGTGCCAACAGTTACGATGGGAGGACTAGCGGGATCTACGAGCAGTACTTC.

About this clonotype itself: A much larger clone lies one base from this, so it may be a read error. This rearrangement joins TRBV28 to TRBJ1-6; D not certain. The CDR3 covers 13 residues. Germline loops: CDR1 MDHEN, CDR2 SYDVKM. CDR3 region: CASSLGRYSPFHF. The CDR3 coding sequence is TGTGCCAGCAGTTTGGGCAGATATTCACCCTTCCACTTT.

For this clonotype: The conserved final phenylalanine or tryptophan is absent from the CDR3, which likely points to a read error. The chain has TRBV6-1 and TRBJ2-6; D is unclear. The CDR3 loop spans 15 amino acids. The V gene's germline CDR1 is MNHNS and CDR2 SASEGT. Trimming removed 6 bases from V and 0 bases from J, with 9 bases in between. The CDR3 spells CASSPCASGANVLTS. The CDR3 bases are TGTGCCAGCAGCCCCTGTGCCTCTGGGGCCAACGTCCTGACTTCC.

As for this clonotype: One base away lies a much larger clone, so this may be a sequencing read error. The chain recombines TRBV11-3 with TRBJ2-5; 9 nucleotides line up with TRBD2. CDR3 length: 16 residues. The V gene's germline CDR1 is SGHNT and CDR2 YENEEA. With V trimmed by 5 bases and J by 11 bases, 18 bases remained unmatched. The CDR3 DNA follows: TGTGCCAGCAGCACAGGGACTAGCTGGAGCAGGGATACACAGTACTTC. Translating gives CASSTGTSWSRDTQYF. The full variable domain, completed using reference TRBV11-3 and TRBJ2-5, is EAGVVQSPRYKIIEKKQPVAFWCNPISGHNTLYWYLQNLGQGPELLIRYENEEAVDDSQLPKDRFSAERLKGVDSTLKIQPAELGDSAVYLCASSTGTSWSRDTQYFGPGTRLLVL.

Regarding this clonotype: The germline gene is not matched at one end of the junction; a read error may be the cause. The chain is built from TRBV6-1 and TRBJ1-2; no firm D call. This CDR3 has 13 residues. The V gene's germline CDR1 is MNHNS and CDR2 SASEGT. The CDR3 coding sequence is TGTGTCAGCAGTGAGCGGGTGTCTAATGGCTACACCTTC. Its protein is CVSSERVSNGYTF.

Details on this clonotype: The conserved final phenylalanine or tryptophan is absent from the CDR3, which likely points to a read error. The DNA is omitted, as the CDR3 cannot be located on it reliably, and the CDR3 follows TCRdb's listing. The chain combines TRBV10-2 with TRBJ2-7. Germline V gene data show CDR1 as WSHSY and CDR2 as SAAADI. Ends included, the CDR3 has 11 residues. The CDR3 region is CAIKNGYEQCC.

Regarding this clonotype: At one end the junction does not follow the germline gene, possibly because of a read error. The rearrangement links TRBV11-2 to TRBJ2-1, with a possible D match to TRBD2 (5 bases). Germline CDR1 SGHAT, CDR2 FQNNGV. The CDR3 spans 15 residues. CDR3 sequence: CASSLAGSSFNEQFF. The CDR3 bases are TGTGCCAGCAGCTTAGCGGGGAGCTCCTTCAATGAGCAGTTCTTC.

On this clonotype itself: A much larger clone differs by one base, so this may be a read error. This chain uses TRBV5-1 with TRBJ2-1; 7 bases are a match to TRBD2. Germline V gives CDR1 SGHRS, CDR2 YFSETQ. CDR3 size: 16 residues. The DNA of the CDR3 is TGCACCAGCAGCTTGGTTCCGGGGGGCTCCTACAATGAGCAGTTCTTC. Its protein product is CTSSLVPGGSYNEQFF.

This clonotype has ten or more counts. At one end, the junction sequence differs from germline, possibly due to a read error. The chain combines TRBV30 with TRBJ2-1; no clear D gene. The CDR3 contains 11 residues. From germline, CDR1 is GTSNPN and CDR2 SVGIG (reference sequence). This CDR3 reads CAWSLLNEQFF. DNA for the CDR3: TGTGCCTGGAGTCTCCTCAATGAACAGTTCTTC.

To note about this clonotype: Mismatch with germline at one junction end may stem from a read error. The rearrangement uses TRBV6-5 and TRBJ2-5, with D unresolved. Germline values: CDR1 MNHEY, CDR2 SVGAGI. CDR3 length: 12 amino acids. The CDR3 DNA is TGTGCCTGCAGTAACAGTGGTGAGCCCCAATACTTC. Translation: CACSNSGEPQYF.

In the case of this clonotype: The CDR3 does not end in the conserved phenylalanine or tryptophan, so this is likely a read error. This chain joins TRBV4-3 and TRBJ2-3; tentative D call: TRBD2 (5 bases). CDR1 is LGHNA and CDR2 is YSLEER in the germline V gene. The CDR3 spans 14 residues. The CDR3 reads CASSQALATVTQYS. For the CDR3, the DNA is TGCGCCAGCAGCCAAGCCCTAGCCACAGTTACGCAGTATTCT.

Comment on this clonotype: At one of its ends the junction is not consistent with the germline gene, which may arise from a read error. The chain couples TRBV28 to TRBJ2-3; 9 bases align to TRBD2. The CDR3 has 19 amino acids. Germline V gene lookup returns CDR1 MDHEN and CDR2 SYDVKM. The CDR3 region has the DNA TGTGCCAGCAGTTTGGGGCTGAGACTAGCGGTTTTTAACACAGATACACAGTATTTT. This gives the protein CASSLGLRLAVFNTDTQYF.

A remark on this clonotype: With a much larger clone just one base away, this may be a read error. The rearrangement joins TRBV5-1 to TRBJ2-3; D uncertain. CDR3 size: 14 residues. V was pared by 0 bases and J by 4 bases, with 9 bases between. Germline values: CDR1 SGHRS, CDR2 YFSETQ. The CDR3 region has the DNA TGCGCCAGCAGCTTGGGTGTTGCAGCAGATACGCAGTATTTT. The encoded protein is CASSLGVAADTQYF.

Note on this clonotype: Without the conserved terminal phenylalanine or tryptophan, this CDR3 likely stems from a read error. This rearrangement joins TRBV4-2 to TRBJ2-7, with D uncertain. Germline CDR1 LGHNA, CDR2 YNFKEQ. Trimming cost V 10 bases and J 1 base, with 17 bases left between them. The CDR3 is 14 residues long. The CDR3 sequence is CATTEGLSSYEQYS. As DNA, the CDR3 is TGTGCCACTACGGAAGGCTTGAGTTCCTACGAGCAGTACTCC.

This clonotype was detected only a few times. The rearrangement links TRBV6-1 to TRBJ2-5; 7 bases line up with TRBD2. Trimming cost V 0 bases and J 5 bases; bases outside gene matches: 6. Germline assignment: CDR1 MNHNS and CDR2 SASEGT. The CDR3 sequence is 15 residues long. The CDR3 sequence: CASSEALRRGETQYF. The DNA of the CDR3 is TGTGCCAGCAGTGAAGCGCTCAGGCGGGGGGAGACCCAGTACTTC.

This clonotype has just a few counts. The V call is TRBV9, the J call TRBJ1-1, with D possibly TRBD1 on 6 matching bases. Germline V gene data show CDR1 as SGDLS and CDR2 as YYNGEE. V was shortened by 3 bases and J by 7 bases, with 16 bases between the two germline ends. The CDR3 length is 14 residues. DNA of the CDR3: TGTGCCAGCAGCGAACAAACTCCGGGACATGAAGCTTTCTTT. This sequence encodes CASSEQTPGHEAFF.

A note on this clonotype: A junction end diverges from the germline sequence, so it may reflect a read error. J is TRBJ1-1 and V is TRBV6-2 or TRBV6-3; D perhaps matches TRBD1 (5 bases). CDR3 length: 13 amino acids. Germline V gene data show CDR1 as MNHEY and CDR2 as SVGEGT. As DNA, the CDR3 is TGTGCCAGCCGACTGACAGAAAACATTGAAGCTTTCTTT. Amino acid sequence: CASRLTENIEAFF.

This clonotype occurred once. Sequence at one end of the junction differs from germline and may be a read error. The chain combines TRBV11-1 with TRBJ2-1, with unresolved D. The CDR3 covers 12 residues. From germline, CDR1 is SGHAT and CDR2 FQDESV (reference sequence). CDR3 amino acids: CASAVAYNDQFF. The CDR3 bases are TGTGCCAGCGCAGTGGCCTATAATGATCAGTTCTTC.

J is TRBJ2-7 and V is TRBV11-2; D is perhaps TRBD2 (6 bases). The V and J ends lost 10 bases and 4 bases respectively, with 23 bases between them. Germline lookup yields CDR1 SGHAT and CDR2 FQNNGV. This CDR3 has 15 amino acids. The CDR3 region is CAINSTQRAEYEQYF. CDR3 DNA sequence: TGTGCCATCAACTCTACCCAGCGGGCAGAATACGAGCAGTACTTC.

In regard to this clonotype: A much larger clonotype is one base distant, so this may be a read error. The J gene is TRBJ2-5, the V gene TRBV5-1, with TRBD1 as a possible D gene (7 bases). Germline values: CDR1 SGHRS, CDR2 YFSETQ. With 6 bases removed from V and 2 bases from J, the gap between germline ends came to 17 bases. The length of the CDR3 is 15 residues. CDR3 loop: CASNSVTGTQETQYF. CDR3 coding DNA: TGCGCCAGCAACTCGGTGACAGGGACTCAAGAGACCCAGTACTTC.

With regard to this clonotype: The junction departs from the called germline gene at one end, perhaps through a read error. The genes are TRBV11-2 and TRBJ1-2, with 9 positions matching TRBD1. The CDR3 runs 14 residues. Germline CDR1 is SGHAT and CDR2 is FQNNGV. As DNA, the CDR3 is TGTGCCAGCAGCTTGGGGACAGGGCGATTAGGCTACATCTTC. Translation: CASSLGTGRLGYIF. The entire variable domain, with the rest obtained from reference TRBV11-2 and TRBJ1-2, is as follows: EAGVAQSPRYKIIEKRQSVAFWCNPISGHATLYWYQQILGQGPKLLIQFQNNGVVDDSQLPKDRFSAERLKGVDSTLKIQPAKLEDSAVYLCASSLGTGRLGYIFGSGTRLTVV.

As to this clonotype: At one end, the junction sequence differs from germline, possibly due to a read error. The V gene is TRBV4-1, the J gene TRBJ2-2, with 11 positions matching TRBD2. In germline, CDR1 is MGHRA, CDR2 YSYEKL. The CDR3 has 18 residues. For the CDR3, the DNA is TGCATCAGCAGCCTCGCTTTAGCGGGAGGGCCGGACACCGGGGAGTTGTTTTTT. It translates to CISSLALAGGPDTGELFF.

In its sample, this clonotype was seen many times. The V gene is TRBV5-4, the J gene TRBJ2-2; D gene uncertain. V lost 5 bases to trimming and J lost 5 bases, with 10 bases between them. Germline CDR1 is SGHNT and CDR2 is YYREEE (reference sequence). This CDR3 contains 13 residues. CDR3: CASRGMGTGELFF. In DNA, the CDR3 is TGTGCCAGCAGGGGGATGGGGACCGGGGAGCTGTTTTTT. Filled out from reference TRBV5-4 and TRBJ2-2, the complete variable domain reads ETGVTQSPTHLIKTRGQQVTLRCSSQSGHNTVSWYQQALGQGPQFIFQYYREEENGRGNFPPRFSGLQFPNYSSELNVNALELDDSALYLCASRGMGTGELFFGEGSRLTVL.

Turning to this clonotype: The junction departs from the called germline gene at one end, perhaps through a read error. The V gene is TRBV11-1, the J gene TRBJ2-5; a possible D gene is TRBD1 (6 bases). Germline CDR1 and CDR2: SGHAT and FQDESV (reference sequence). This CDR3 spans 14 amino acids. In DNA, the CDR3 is TGCGCCGGCAGTGGACAGATGGAGGTGGAGACCCAGTACTTC. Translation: CAGSGQMEVETQYF.